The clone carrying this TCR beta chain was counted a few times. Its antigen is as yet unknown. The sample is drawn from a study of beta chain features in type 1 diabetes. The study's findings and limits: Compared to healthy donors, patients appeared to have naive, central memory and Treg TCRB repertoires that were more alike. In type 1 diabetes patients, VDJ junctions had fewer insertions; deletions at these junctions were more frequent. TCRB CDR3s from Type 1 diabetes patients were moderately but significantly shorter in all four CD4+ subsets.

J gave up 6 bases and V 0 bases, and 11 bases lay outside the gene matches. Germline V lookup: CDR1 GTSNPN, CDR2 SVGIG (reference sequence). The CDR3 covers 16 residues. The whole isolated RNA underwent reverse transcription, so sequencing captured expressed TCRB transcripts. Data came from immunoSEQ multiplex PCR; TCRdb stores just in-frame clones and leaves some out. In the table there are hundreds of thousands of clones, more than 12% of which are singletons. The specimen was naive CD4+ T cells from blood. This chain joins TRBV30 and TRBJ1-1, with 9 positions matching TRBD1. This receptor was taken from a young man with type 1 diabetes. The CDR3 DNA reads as TGTGCCTGGAGTGTAGGGATGACAGGGGGGCTCGCTGAAGCTTTCTTT. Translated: CAWSVGMTGGLAEAFF.